The entry that follows covers one TCR beta chain sequence. Its specificity is not known. Busulfan-fludarabine conditioning, marrow transplant, and cyclophosphamide on days +3 and +4 were administered. This CDR3 is 13 amino acids long. The germline V gene encodes CDR1 SNHLY and CDR2 FYNNEI. Trimming removed 4 bases at V and 5 bases at J, with 11 bases between. This specimen comes from a study of T cells after posttransplantation cyclophosphamide. Study results and caveats: Recipient CMV seropositivity and CMV reactivation strongly tracked TRB clonality. Blood and skin or GI T cell repertoires showed limited TRB overlap.

Sequencing was performed with immunoSEQ multiplex PCR; in TCRdb, only in-frame clones are kept and a portion is missing. The sample presents some 5,000 clones, none singletons. Sequenced here: PBMCs, sampled after allogeneic stem cell transplant with posttransplant cyclophosphamide. This chain links TRBV2 with TRBJ1-2; tentative D call: TRBD1 (5 bases). This clonotype was obtained from a male patient aged 55 to 69 who received an allogeneic stem cell transplant from a related donor, was CMV-positive, and had no GVHD. Part of the T cells may come from the graft donor. CDR3 region: CASSVQGDYGYTF. CDR3 nucleotide sequence: TGTGCCAGCAGTGTCCAGGGTGATTATGGCTACACCTTC. Supplemented by reference TRBV2 and TRBJ1-2, the full variable domain reads EPEVTQTPSHQVTQMGQEVILRCVPISNHLYFYWYRQILGQKVEFLVSFYNNEISEKSEIFDDQFSVERPDGSNFTLKIRSTKLEDSAMYFCASSVQGDYGYTFGSGTRLTVV.